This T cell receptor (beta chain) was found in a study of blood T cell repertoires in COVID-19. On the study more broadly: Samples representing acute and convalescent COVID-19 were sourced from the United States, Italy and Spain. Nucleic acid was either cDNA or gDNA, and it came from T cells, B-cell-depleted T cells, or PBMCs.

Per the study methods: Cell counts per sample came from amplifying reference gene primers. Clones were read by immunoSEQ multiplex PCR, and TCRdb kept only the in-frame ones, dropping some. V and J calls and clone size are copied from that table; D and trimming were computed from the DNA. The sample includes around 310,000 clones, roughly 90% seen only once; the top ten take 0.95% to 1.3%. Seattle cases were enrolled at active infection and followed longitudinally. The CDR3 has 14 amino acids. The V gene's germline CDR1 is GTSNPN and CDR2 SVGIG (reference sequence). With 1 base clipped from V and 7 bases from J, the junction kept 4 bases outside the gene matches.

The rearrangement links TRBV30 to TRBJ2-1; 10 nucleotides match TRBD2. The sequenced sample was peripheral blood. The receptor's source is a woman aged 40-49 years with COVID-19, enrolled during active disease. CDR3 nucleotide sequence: TGTGCCTGGAGTGAAAGCGGGAGGGGGAATGAGCAGTTCTTC. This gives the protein CAWSESGRGNEQFF.